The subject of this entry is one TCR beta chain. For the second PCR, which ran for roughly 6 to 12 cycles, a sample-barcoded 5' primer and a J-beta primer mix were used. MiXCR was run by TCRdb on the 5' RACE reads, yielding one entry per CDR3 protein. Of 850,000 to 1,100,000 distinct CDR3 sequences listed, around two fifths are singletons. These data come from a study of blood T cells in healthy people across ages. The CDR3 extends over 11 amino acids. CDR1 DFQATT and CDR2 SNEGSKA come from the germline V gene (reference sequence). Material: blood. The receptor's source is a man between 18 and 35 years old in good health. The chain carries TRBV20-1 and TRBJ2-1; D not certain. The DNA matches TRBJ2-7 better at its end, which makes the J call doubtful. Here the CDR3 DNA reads TGCAGTGCCTACTTATACAATGAGCAGTACTTC. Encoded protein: CSAYLYNEQYF.